This TCR beta chain was sequenced during a study of cytomegalovirus exposure and HLA in healthy donors. Overall study findings and caveats: While the bulk of TCR sequences proved rare, some public TCRs turned up in many donors. Prior analysis indicated that the majority of TCR beta V segments exhibited productivity approximately 87% or approximately 30% of the time. Upon later analysis, TCR association rates were observed to vary by HLA locus, being highest for DRB1 and lowest for HLA-C.

Note on this clone: Antigen specificity is unknown. A junction end diverges from the germline sequence, so it may reflect a read error.

Everyone who donated was a healthy bone marrow donor. PCR involved 60 Vbeta and 13 Jbeta primers. The data were produced by immunoSEQ multiplex PCR, yet TCRdb's version contains in-frame clones alone and is incomplete. The sample has 220,000 or so clones; about 78% are singletons. CDR3 length equals 15 residues. Germline V lookup: CDR1 SGHVS, CDR2 FQNEAQ. The chain joins TRBV7-8 to TRBJ2-3; D not resolved. The TCR comes from a male donor in good health and CMV-seronegative. The sequencing sample was made of PBMCs. CDR3: CASNLVGYPTDTQYF. The CDR3 nucleotides are TGTGCCAGCAACTTAGTGGGCTATCCCACAGATACGCAGTATTTT.